These 28 T cell receptor beta chains were sequenced from one sample in a study of cytomegalovirus exposure and HLA in healthy donors. The PCR was carried out with 60 Vbeta primers and 13 Jbeta primers. The repertoire was sequenced with immunoSEQ multiplex PCR; TCRdb's copy has only in-frame clones and lacks some. The sample has approximately 70,000 clones, 80% to 90% seen once. Sequencing input: PBMCs. All receptors come from a woman aged 25 to 39 in good health and CMV-seronegative.

The V gene is TRBV19, the J gene TRBJ1-1; D uncertain. This CDR3 region has 15 residues. V lost 7 bases and J 0 bases, leaving 15 bases between the germline ends. Germline CDR1 LNHDA, CDR2 SQIVND (reference sequence). The CDR3 reads CASTLMAGMNTEAFF. For the CDR3, the DNA is TGTGCCAGTACCCTAATGGCAGGTATGAACACTGAAGCTTTCTTT. Based on the CDR3 plus reference TRBV19 and TRBJ1-1, the full variable domain is DGGITQSPKYLFRKEGQNVTLSCEQNLNHDAMYWYRQDPGQGLRLIYYSQIVNDFQKGDIAEGYSVSREKKESFPLTVTSAQKNPTAFYLCASTLMAGMNTEAFFGQGTRLTVV.

J is TRBJ2-5 and V is TRBV5-6; 9 bases map to TRBD1. The CDR3 totals 16 residues. Germline trimming cut 2 bases from V and 5 bases from J; bases unmatched to any gene: 10. CDR1 is SGHDT and CDR2 is YYEEEE in the germline V gene. DNA for the CDR3: TGTGCCAGCAGCTTACCGGGACAGGGCATCGTGGAGACCCAGTACTTC. As protein: CASSLPGQGIVETQYF.

V usage is TRBV11-3 and J usage is TRBJ2-5; 8 bases map to TRBD1. The better agreement between TRBJ2-7 and the DNA end casts doubt on the J call. Germline CDR1 and CDR2: SGHNT and YENEEA. The CDR3 consists of 16 residues. The CDR3, as DNA: TGTGCCAGCAGCTCAGGGGGCAGGGGAAAGTCCTACGAGCAGTACTTC. It translates to CASSSGGRGKSYEQYF.

The genes are TRBV5-8 and TRBJ2-1; no firm D call. The CDR3 is 16 residues long. Deletions cut 0 bases from V and 0 bases from J, with 10 bases between. CDR1 and CDR2 (germline): SGHTS, YDEGEE. The CDR3 loop reads CASSLAILSSYNEQFF. CDR3 nucleotides: TGTGCCAGCAGCTTGGCCATCCTTAGCTCCTACAATGAGCAGTTCTTC.

This clone came up once. This chain joins TRBV2 and TRBJ2-4; 7 bases are shared with TRBD2. This CDR3 region has 15 residues. The germline V gene has CDR1 SNHLY and CDR2 FYNNEI. After removal of 7 bases from V and 0 bases from J, the junction contained 6 bases not matched to a gene. DNA for the CDR3: TGTGCCAGCACCAAGCGGGGACTAGCCAAAAACATTCAGTACTTC. It codes for CASTKRGLAKNIQYF.

This clone turned up a few times. The rearrangement links TRBV19 to TRBJ2-7; a weak D match, TRBD1 (6 bases). Germline V gene lookup returns CDR1 LNHDA and CDR2 SQIVND (reference sequence). This CDR3 contains 13 residues. V lost 3 bases and J lost 4, with 10 bases in between. The CDR3 spells CASSMRRGYEQYF. As DNA, the CDR3 is TGTGCCAGTAGTATGAGAAGGGGGTACGAGCAGTACTTC. The full variable domain, in which reference TRBV19 and TRBJ2-7 provide the parts outside the CDR3, is DGGITQSPKYLFRKEGQNVTLSCEQNLNHDAMYWYRQDPGQGLRLIYYSQIVNDFQKGDIAEGYSVSREKKESFPLTVTSAQKNPTAFYLCASSMRRGYEQYFGPGTRLTVT.

The rearrangement links TRBV29-1 to TRBJ1-4; 7 positions match TRBD1. CDR1 SQVTM and CDR2 ANQGSEA come from the germline V gene. This CDR3 has 14 amino acids. V shed 6 bases, J shed 8 bases, and the junction held 12 bases outside the gene matches. CDR3 sequence reads: CSVALRQGGEKLFF. The CDR3 DNA sequence: TGCAGCGTCGCTCTTAGACAGGGTGGGGAAAAACTGTTTTTT.

The chain carries TRBV9 and TRBJ1-6; D perhaps matches TRBD1 (5 bases). V was trimmed by 0 bases and J by 8 bases, leaving 6 bases between them. Germline V gives CDR1 SGDLS, CDR2 YYNGEE. The CDR3 is 13 amino acids. The CDR3 DNA is TGTGCCAGCAGCGTAGAGGGGCATTCACCCCTCCACTTT. It is translated as CASSVEGHSPLHF.

The rearrangement uses TRBV28 and TRBJ2-7; 7 bases match TRBD2. V trimming: 7 bases; J trimming: 4 bases; junction bases outside the gene matches: 4. From germline, CDR1 is MDHEN and CDR2 SYDVKM. The CDR3 runs to 12 residues. CDR3 amino acids: CASTVGGYEQYF. In DNA, the CDR3 is TGTGCCAGCACTGTGGGGGGGTACGAGCAGTACTTC.

CDR3 sequence reads: CASSGALNRAYGHEQYF. The DNA of the CDR3 is TGTGCCAGCAGTGGAGCCCTTAACAGGGCCTACGGGCACGAGCAGTACTTC. The genes are TRBV11-2 and TRBJ2-7; D possibly corresponds to TRBD1 (6 bases). CDR1 and CDR2 (germline): SGHAT, FQNNGV. V was cut by 6 bases and J by 5 bases, with 26 bases left in between. The CDR3 contains 17 residues.

This clone was counted a few times. The rearrangement uses TRBV9 and TRBJ2-7; maybe TRBD1 (6 bases). This CDR3 spans 14 amino acids. Germline V lookup: CDR1 SGDLS, CDR2 YYNGEE. The V gene lost 2 bases and the J gene lost 6 bases, with 15 bases spanning the gap. The CDR3 reads CASSVLTKGGEQYF. CDR3 nucleotides: TGTGCCAGCAGCGTTTTAACTAAAGGGGGCGAGCAGTACTTC.

The CDR3 DNA is TGTGCCAGCAGTGCCCGGGGGGGGCGCAGCACAGATACGCAGTATTTT. Residues: CASSARGGRSTDTQYF. This chain joins TRBV6-1 and TRBJ2-3; 8 bases line up with TRBD2. V trimming: 4 bases; J trimming: 0 bases; junction bases outside the gene matches: 6. There are 16 residues in the CDR3. Germline V gene lookup returns CDR1 MNHNS and CDR2 SASEGT.

This rearrangement joins TRBV6-6 to TRBJ2-5; 9 bases line up with TRBD1. The germline CDR1 and CDR2 sequences are MNHNY and SVGAGI (reference sequence). V dropped 2 bases and J dropped 5; count of bases not matched to a gene: 9. The CDR3 contains 16 residues. CDR3 in amino acids: CASSYDPTGGGETQYF. In DNA, the CDR3 is TGTGCCAGCAGTTACGATCCCACAGGGGGCGGGGAGACCCAGTACTTC.

This clone has more than one count but fewer than ten. Other DNA sequences of this sample code for an identical CDR3. This chain joins TRBV6-1 and TRBJ1-1; possibly TRBD1 for D (5 bases). Germline V lookup: CDR1 MNHNS, CDR2 SASEGT. The V end lost 2 bases, the J end lost 1 base, and 8 bases lay between the germline ends. There are 14 residues in the CDR3. The CDR3 here is CASSETGENTEAFF. The CDR3 DNA reads TGTGCCAGCAGTGAAACAGGAGAGAACACTGAAGCTTTCTTT.

The genes are TRBV5-1 and TRBJ1-1; no firm D call. Germline CDR1 SGHRS, CDR2 YFSETQ. V lost 1 base, J lost 1 base, and 11 bases lay in between. CDR3 size: 15 residues. The CDR3 is CASSLSPVPNTEAFF. The CDR3 bases are TGCGCCAGCAGCTTGAGCCCGGTCCCGAACACTGAAGCTTTCTTT.

V usage is TRBV6-5 and J usage is TRBJ2-5; tentatively, D is TRBD1 (6 bases). CDR1 is MNHEY, CDR2 SVGAGI, per germline. This CDR3 has 14 amino acids. Trimming took off 5 bases at V and 5 bases at J, with 15 bases between the two ends. In DNA, the CDR3 is TGTGCCAGCAGTGAAGGCAGGGGCTGGGAGACCCAGTACTTC. Its protein is CASSEGRGWETQYF.

This chain uses TRBV5-4 with TRBJ2-7; D is unresolved. The germline V and J ends were trimmed by 7 bases and 0 bases, with 5 bases remaining between them. CDR3 length equals 11 residues. Per the germline V gene, CDR1 is SGHNT and CDR2 is YYREEE (reference sequence). Here the CDR3 DNA reads TGTGCCAGCTCTTACTCCTACGAGCAGTACTTC. Protein: CASSYSYEQYF.

Worth noting for this clone: Mismatch with germline at one junction end may stem from a read error. J is TRBJ2-1 and V is TRBV7-7, with 11 bases matching TRBD1. Germline V gene data show CDR1 as SSHAT and CDR2 as FNYEAQ (reference sequence). The CDR3 has 17 amino acids. This CDR3 reads CASSRGQGASSYNEQFF. CDR3 in DNA: TGTGCTAGCAGCCGTGGACAGGGGGCCAGCTCCTACAATGAGCAGTTCTTC.

The chain couples TRBV14 to TRBJ2-5; D might be TRBD2 (6 bases). Germline CDR1 is SGHDN and CDR2 is FVKESK. The V end was cut by 4 bases, the J end by 1 base, with 13 bases between. The CDR3 covers 15 residues. CDR3 bases: TGTGCCAGCAGCCCAGCGGGCCTCCCCCAAGAGACCCAGTACTTC. It specifies CASSPAGLPQETQYF. The whole variable domain, remainder taken from reference TRBV14 and TRBJ2-5, is EAGVTQFPSHSVIEKGQTVTLRCDPISGHDNLYWYRRVMGKEIKFLLHFVKESKQDESGMPNNRFLAERTGGTYSTLKVQPAELEDSGVYFCASSPAGLPQETQYFGPGTRLLVL.

Comments on this clone: One end of the junction does not line up with germline, which may come from a read error. J is TRBJ1-5 and V is TRBV9; 10 nucleotides agree with TRBD1. The germline V gene has CDR1 SGDLS and CDR2 YYNGEE. The CDR3 spans 15 residues. The CDR3 nucleotides read TGTGCCAGCAGCGGCGGGACAGGGGTGAATCGGCCCCAGCATTTT. It translates to CASSGGTGVNRPQHF.

V usage is TRBV5-1 and J usage is TRBJ2-7, with TRBD1 identical over 7 bases. Germline V gene lookup returns CDR1 SGHRS and CDR2 YFSETQ. V was clipped by 2 bases and J by 1 base; unmatched bases: 6. This CDR3 contains 15 residues. The CDR3: CASSFTRQGSYEQYF. Written as DNA, the CDR3 is TGCGCCAGCAGCTTCACCCGACAGGGTTCCTACGAGCAGTACTTC.

J is TRBJ1-1 and V is TRBV19; the D gene is possibly TRBD1 (6 bases). Germline loops: CDR1 LNHDA, CDR2 SQIVND (reference sequence). V lost 5 bases, J lost 4 bases, and 8 bases lay in between. The CDR3 length is 12 residues. In DNA, the CDR3 is TGTGCCAGTAGTCAAGGGGGCACTGAAGCTTTCTTT. Protein sequence: CASSQGGTEAFF.

The chain links TRBV25-1 to TRBJ1-1; D possibly corresponds to TRBD1 (5 bases). The germline V gene encodes CDR1 MGHDK and CDR2 SYGVNS. The V end was cut by 2 bases, the J end by 2 bases, with 12 bases between. CDR3 length equals 15 residues. The chain's CDR3 is CASSERGTPNTEAFF. In DNA, the CDR3 is TGTGCCAGCAGTGAACGCGGGACGCCTAACACTGAAGCTTTCTTT.

The chain recombines TRBV28 with TRBJ1-1, with D possibly matching TRBD1 (6 bases). The germline V gene has CDR1 MDHEN and CDR2 SYDVKM. Trimming removed 2 bases from V and 3 bases from J, with 10 bases in between. The CDR3 has 14 amino acids. The CDR3: CASSLGQLYTEAFF. The CDR3 DNA reads as TGTGCCAGCAGTTTAGGACAGCTATACACTGAAGCTTTCTTT. Variable domain in full (rest from reference TRBV28 and TRBJ1-1): DVKVTQSSRYLVKRTGEKVFLECVQDMDHENMFWYRQDPGLGLRLIYFSYDVKMKEKGDIPEGYSVSREKKERFSLILESASTNQTSMYLCASSLGQLYTEAFFGQGTRLTVV.

V gene TRBV2 combines with J gene TRBJ2-4; TRBD2 matches 13 bases. V lost 6 bases to trimming and J lost 4 bases; unmatched junction nucleotides: 6. From germline, CDR1 is SNHLY and CDR2 FYNNEI. The CDR3 extends over 16 amino acids. The CDR3 here is CASRTGTSGAKNIQYF. CDR3 nucleotides: TGTGCCAGCAGAACCGGGACTAGCGGGGCGAAAAACATTCAGTACTTC. The whole variable domain, remainder taken from reference TRBV2 and TRBJ2-4, is EPEVTQTPSHQVTQMGQEVILRCVPISNHLYFYWYRQILGQKVEFLVSFYNNEISEKSEIFDDQFSVERPDGSNFTLKIRSTKLEDSAMYFCASRTGTSGAKNIQYFGAGTRLSVL.

This chain links TRBV10-3 with TRBJ1-6, with 9 bases lining up with TRBD1. The junction had 6 bases not matched to a gene; V was cut back by 7 bases and J by 5 bases. Per germline, CDR1 ENHRY and CDR2 SYGVKD. The CDR3 totals 15 residues. The CDR3 DNA sequence: TGTGCCATCACCCCGCGGACAGGGGATAATTCACCCCTCCACTTT. This encodes CAITPRTGDNSPLHF.

V gene TRBV6-5 combines with J gene TRBJ1-2, with 8 bases that match TRBD1. The germline V gene encodes CDR1 MNHEY and CDR2 SVGAGI. The length of the CDR3 is 15 residues. After removal of 0 bases from V and 4 bases from J, the junction contained 4 bases not matched to a gene. The CDR3 reads CASSYSGTGSYGYTF. CDR3 nucleotide sequence: TGTGCCAGCAGTTACTCGGGGACAGGAAGCTATGGCTACACCTTC.

V is TRBV9 and J is TRBJ2-7; D gene uncertain. Trimming stripped 0 bases from V and 0 bases from J, with 13 bases between. CDR3 length equals 16 residues. Germline V gene lookup returns CDR1 SGDLS and CDR2 YYNGEE. The CDR3 sequence is CASSVGAGTSSYEQYF. The CDR3 DNA is TGTGCCAGCAGCGTAGGGGCAGGTACGAGCTCCTACGAGCAGTACTTC.